Presented here are 11 T cell receptor beta chains from one specimen sequenced in a study of shared clonotypes between healthy human individuals. TCRdb's copy holds only in-frame clones and misses some; the assay was immunoSEQ multiplex PCR. The sample records under 1,100,000 clones, roughly 74% being singletons. Sequencing was performed on memory CD4+ T cells from PBMCs. Subset here: CD45RA-negative fraction. The receptors were gathered from a man between 18 and 29 years old in good health. Some clones in this sample may be carry-over from other donors' samples.

Only one count was recorded for this clone. This chain links TRBV10-2 with TRBJ2-5, with D uncertain. Germline CDR1 and CDR2: WSHSY and SAAADI. Trimming shortened V by 1 base and J by 5 bases, and 5 bases separated the two germline ends. This CDR3 has 12 amino acids. The CDR3 loop reads CASSELGETQYF. The CDR3 DNA follows: TGCGCCAGCAGTGAGTTGGGCGAGACCCAGTACTTC.

V gene TRBV7-2 combines with J gene TRBJ2-4; TRBD2 matches at 8 bases. Trimming removed 4 bases from V and 7 bases from J; junction bases left unmatched: 9. The germline CDR1 and CDR2 sequences are SGHTA and FQGNSA. This CDR3 spans 15 amino acids. The DNA of the CDR3 is TGTGCCAGCAGCTCCCTTAGCGGGAACTGGAACATTCAGTACTTC. This codes for CASSSLSGNWNIQYF.

The rearrangement links TRBV5-4 to TRBJ2-5, with TRBD2 matching 11 bases. V dropped 3 bases and J dropped 7; count of bases not matched to a gene: 11. Germline V lookup: CDR1 SGHNT, CDR2 YYREEE (reference sequence). The CDR3 has 16 amino acids. Here the CDR3 reads CASSSTTSGASATQYF. For the CDR3, the DNA is TGTGCCAGCAGCTCCACGACTAGCGGGGCCTCAGCGACCCAGTACTTC.

As regards this clone: Being one base from a much bigger clone, this may be a read error. The V gene is TRBV9, the J gene TRBJ2-7; perhaps TRBD1 as D (7 bases). This CDR3 comprises 15 residues. Looked up from germline, CDR1 is SGDLS and CDR2 is YYNGEE. The DNA of the CDR3 is TGTGCCAGCAGCGTTCAACCAGGGGGGACCTACGAGCAGAACTTC. Amino acid sequence: CASSVQPGGTYEQNF.

This clone was found a few times. The V gene is TRBV7-9, the J gene TRBJ2-3; 15 bases are shared with TRBD2. Germline trimming cut 4 bases from V and 6 bases from J; bases unmatched to any gene: 5. Looked up from germline, CDR1 is SEHNR and CDR2 is FQNEAQ (reference sequence). The CDR3 is 16 amino acids. The CDR3 spells CASSSGTSGRRDTQYF. DNA of the CDR3: TGTGCCAGCAGCTCCGGGACTAGCGGGAGGAGGGATACGCAGTATTTT. Filled out from reference TRBV7-9 and TRBJ2-3, the complete variable domain reads DTGVSQNPRHKITKRGQNVTFRCDPISEHNRLYWYRQTLGQGPEFLTYFQNEAQLEKSRLLSDRFSAERPKGSFSTLEIQRTEQGDSAMYLCASSSGTSGRRDTQYFGPGTRLTVL.

Notes on this clone: The same CDR3 also results from other DNA sequences found in this sample. The V and J genes are TRBV18 and TRBJ2-7, with unresolved D. The germline V and J ends were trimmed by 4 bases and 4 bases, with 8 bases remaining between them. CDR3 length equals 12 residues. Germline values: CDR1 KGHSH, CDR2 LQKENI. CDR3 in DNA: TGTGCCAGCTCACGTGGTGGGTACGAGCAGTACTTC. It yields the protein CASSRGGYEQYF.

The chain employs TRBV7-2 and TRBJ2-5, with D possibly being TRBD1 or TRBD2 (5 bases each). The J call could be wrong; TRBJ2-7 is a better fit for the DNA end. Germline CDR1 is SGHTA and CDR2 is FQGNSA. The CDR3 covers 16 residues. The chain's CDR3 is CASNLLGGTGTYEQYF. The CDR3 region has the DNA TGTGCCAGCAACCTATTGGGTGGGACGGGTACCTACGAGCAGTACTTC.

As regards this clone: With a far larger clone one base away, a read error is the likely cause. The CDR3 sequence: CASSRGSGASDTQYF. CDR3 bases: TGTGCCAGTAGTCGGGGGTCAGGGGCATCAGATACGCAGTATTTT. The genes are TRBV19 and TRBJ2-3, with D perhaps given as TRBD1 or TRBD2 (6 bases each). There are 15 residues in the CDR3. CDR1 LNHDA and CDR2 SQIVND come from the germline V gene (reference sequence). Trimming took off 5 bases at V and 4 bases at J, with 16 bases between the two ends.

This chain links TRBV28 with TRBJ2-7, with 10 nucleotides matching TRBD1. Germline V gene lookup returns CDR1 MDHEN and CDR2 SYDVKM. This CDR3 is 12 amino acids long. V lost 11 bases and J lost 2; bases outside the gene matches: 3. CDR3 protein: CAVGQGAYEQYF. The CDR3 DNA is TGTGCCGTAGGACAGGGGGCCTACGAGCAGTACTTC.

This clone was seen once. The chain carries TRBV5-1 and TRBJ1-5; weak D call: TRBD1 (5 bases). Trimming pared 2 bases from V and 7 bases from J, leaving 13 bases between. The germline gives CDR1 SGHRS, CDR2 YFSETQ. The CDR3 length is 14 residues. Here the CDR3 DNA reads TGCGCCAGCAGCTTCCAGGGTGGTGAACAGCCCCAGCATTTT. It encodes CASSFQGGEQPQHF.

The chain is built from TRBV19 and TRBJ2-7, with TRBD2 matching over 10 bases. V trimming: 7 bases; J trimming: 3 bases; junction bases outside the gene matches: 9. The CDR3 runs to 15 residues. From germline, CDR1 is LNHDA and CDR2 SQIVND (reference sequence). This chain's CDR3 is CASMGGASGSYEQYF. CDR3 bases: TGTGCCAGTATGGGGGGGGCTAGCGGGAGCTACGAGCAGTACTTC.